What follows are 10 T cell receptor beta chains derived from one specimen sequenced in a study of regulatory and conventional T cells in breast cancer. MiXCR was run by TCRdb on the PCR reads, yielding one entry per CDR3 protein. The sample includes 15,000 to 20,000 distinct CDR3 sequences, approximately 35% of them seen just once. The sequenced sample consisted of conventional T cells from blood. The receptors come from a female donor in good health.

The CDR3 region is CASSQGLAGGRNNEQFF. DNA for the CDR3: TGTGCCAGCAGCCAGGGACTAGCGGGGGGGCGGAACAATGAGCAGTTCTTC. The chain couples TRBV11-2 to TRBJ2-1, with 16 bases lining up with TRBD2. Germline assignment: CDR1 SGHAT and CDR2 FQNNGV. J gave up 5 bases and V 5 bases, and 6 bases lay outside the gene matches. The CDR3 has 17 amino acids.

The chain employs TRBV6-1 and TRBJ2-1, with 7 bases aligning to TRBD1. The CDR3 contains 14 residues. Germline CDR1 and CDR2: MNHNS and SASEGT. The J segment lost 2 bases and the V segment lost 8 bases, leaving 6 bases of the junction unmatched. CDR3 nucleotides: TGTGCCAGCGGCCGGGACAGAGCCTACAATGAGCAGTTCTTC. This gives the protein CASGRDRAYNEQFF.

This rearrangement joins TRBV19 to TRBJ2-1, with unresolved D. CDR3 length: 13 amino acids. Trimming shortened V by 4 bases and J by 7 bases, and 11 bases separated the two germline ends. Looked up from germline, CDR1 is LNHDA and CDR2 is SQIVND (reference sequence). As DNA, the CDR3 is TGTGCCAGTAGTACAACAAACGGGAATGAGCAGTTCTTC. Amino acids: CASSTTNGNEQFF.

This clonotype was picked up many times. The chain employs TRBV2 and TRBJ1-5, with 7 positions matching TRBD1. Losses at the gene ends were 6 bases for V and 0 bases for J; bases not matched to a gene: 2. CDR1 SNHLY and CDR2 FYNNEI come from the germline V gene. The CDR3 consists of 14 residues. This CDR3 reads CASRGTASNQPQHF. The DNA of the CDR3 is TGTGCCAGCAGGGGGACAGCTAGCAATCAGCCCCAGCATTTT. Looking up the rest from reference TRBV2 and TRBJ1-5 gives the full variable domain: EPEVTQTPSHQVTQMGQEVILRCVPISNHLYFYWYRQILGQKVEFLVSFYNNEISEKSEIFDDQFSVERPDGSNFTLKIRSTKLEDSAMYFCASRGTASNQPQHFGDGTRLSIL.

This clonotype has at least ten counts. V is TRBV6-6 and J is TRBJ2-5, with 7 bases lining up with TRBD2. The CDR3 has 15 residues. V shed 5 bases and J 3 bases; nucleotides not matched to a gene: 9. Germline values: CDR1 MNHNY, CDR2 SVGAGI (reference sequence). CDR3 protein: CASSPLGGGEETQYF. CDR3 in DNA: TGTGCCAGCAGTCCGTTGGGGGGAGGGGAAGAGACCCAGTACTTC.

The V gene is TRBV3-1, the J gene TRBJ1-6, with D uncertain. The V end was cut by 1 base, the J end by 11 bases, with 15 bases between. Per germline, CDR1 LGHDT and CDR2 YNNKEL (reference sequence). The CDR3 totals 15 residues. CDR3 sequence: CASSQGYDLKAPLHF. Written as DNA, the CDR3 is TGTGCCAGCAGCCAAGGGTACGACCTAAAGGCACCCCTCCACTTT.

The chain has TRBV12-3 or TRBV12-4 and TRBJ1-1; 7 positions agree with TRBD1. The CDR3 spans 15 residues. Trimming removed 8 bases from V and 0 bases from J; junction bases left unmatched: 9. This CDR3 reads CASCPTGSLNTEAFF. The CDR3 DNA reads as TGTGCCAGCTGTCCGACAGGGTCCCTGAACACTGAAGCTTTCTTT.

The table lists this clonotype with a few counts. The chain employs TRBV7-2 and TRBJ1-5; 10 positions agree with TRBD1. V lost 3 bases to trimming and J lost 7 bases; unmatched junction nucleotides: 18. The CDR3 spans 19 residues. The germline gives CDR1 SGHTA, CDR2 FQGNSA. The chain's CDR3 is CASSFEGGQGPPRLQPQHF. The CDR3 nucleotides read TGTGCCAGCAGCTTTGAGGGGGGACAGGGGCCGCCAAGGTTACAGCCCCAGCATTTT.

This clonotype was counted a few times. The rearrangement joins TRBV20-1 to TRBJ2-2; D may be TRBD1 (5 bases). In germline, CDR1 is DFQATT, CDR2 SNEGSKA (reference sequence). The ends were cut back, 3 bases at V and 6 bases at J, with 14 bases in the middle. This CDR3 has 14 residues. Here the CDR3 reads CSARRSGRPGELFF. Written as DNA, the CDR3 is TGCAGTGCTAGGAGGTCAGGGCGGCCCGGGGAGCTGTTTTTT.

By share, this clonotype ranks as medium-sized. V gene TRBV4-1 combines with J gene TRBJ2-7, with TRBD1 matching over 10 bases. The V segment lost 0 bases and the J segment 1 base; nucleotides outside the gene matches: 9. The CDR3 loop spans 18 amino acids. The germline V gene encodes CDR1 MGHRA and CDR2 YSYEKL. CDR3 sequence reads: CASSQDPRGQGVSYEQYF. Here the CDR3 DNA reads TGCGCCAGCAGCCAAGATCCCCGCGGACAGGGGGTATCCTACGAGCAGTACTTC.